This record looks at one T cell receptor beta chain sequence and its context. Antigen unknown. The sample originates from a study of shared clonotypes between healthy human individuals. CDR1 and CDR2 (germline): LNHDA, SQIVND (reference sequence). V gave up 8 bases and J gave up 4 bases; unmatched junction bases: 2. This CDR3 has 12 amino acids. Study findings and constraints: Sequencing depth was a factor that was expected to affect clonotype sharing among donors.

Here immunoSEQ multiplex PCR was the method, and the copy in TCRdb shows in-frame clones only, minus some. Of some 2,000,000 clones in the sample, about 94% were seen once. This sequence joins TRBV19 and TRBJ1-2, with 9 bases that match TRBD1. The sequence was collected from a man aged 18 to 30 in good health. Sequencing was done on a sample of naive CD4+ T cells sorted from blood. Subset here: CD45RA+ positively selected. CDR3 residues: CASLDRGYGYTF. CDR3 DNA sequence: TGTGCCAGTCTGGACAGGGGCTATGGCTACACCTTC.